This TCR beta chain stems from a study of blood T cells in healthy people across ages. About this clonotype itself: What it recognizes is unknown. At one end the junction does not follow the germline gene, possibly because of a read error.

The second PCR ran about 7 to 12 cycles with a sample-barcoded 5' primer and J-beta primers. Using its own MiXCR run on the 5' RACE reads, TCRdb lists one record per CDR3 protein. The data hold roughly 2 million distinct CDR3 sequences, with around half observed a single time. General study points: When one million T cells were used, diversity estimates were thought to be underestimates.

Germline V gene data show CDR1 as SGDLS and CDR2 as YYNGEE. The CDR3 runs to 15 residues. The source of this sequence is a woman aged 40 to 55 in good health. Material: blood. The chain recombines TRBV9 with TRBJ2-1; TRBD1 or TRBD2 may be the D gene (5 bases each). DNA for the CDR3: TGTGCCAGCAGCGTAACTTATGGGGGATTCAATGAGCAGTTCTTT. This gives the protein CASSVTYGGFNEQFF. The variable domain in full, completed from reference TRBV9 and TRBJ2-1, reads DSGVTQTPKHLITATGQRVTLRCSPRSGDLSVYWYQQSLDQGLQFLIQYYNGEERAKGNILERFSAQQFPDLHSELNLSSLELGDSALYFCASSVTYGGFNEQFFGPGTRLTVL.